This T cell receptor beta chain is from a study of blood T cell repertoires in COVID-19. Some clones are missing from TCRdb's copy, which holds only in-frame ones; the method was immunoSEQ multiplex PCR. This sample has about 80,000 clones, with about 79% found just once. This CDR3 is built from 19 residues. The germline V gene encodes CDR1 LGHDT and CDR2 YNNKEL (reference sequence). With 0 bases clipped from V and 0 bases from J, the junction kept 8 bases outside the gene matches. This clone was counted once. Sequencing was done on a sample of peripheral blood. V and J are TRBV3-1 (or the pseudogene TRBV3-2) and TRBJ2-3, with TRBD2 identical over 11 bases. The sequence came from a human donor in a cohort sampled during active COVID-19. The CDR3: CASSQELAGGPRSTDTQYF. DNA for the CDR3: TGTGCCAGCAGCCAAGAGTTAGCGGGAGGGCCCCGGAGCACAGATACGCAGTATTTT.